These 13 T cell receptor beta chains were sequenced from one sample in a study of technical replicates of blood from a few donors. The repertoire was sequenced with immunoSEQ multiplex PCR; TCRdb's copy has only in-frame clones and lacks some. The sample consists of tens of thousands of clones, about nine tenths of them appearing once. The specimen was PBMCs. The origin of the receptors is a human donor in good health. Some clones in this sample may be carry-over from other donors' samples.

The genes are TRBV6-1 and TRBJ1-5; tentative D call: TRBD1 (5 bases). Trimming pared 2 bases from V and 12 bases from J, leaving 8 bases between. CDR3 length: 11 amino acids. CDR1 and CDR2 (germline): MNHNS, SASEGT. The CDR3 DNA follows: TGTGCCAGCAGTGAACTGCAGGGCCAGCATTTT. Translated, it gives CASSELQGQHF.

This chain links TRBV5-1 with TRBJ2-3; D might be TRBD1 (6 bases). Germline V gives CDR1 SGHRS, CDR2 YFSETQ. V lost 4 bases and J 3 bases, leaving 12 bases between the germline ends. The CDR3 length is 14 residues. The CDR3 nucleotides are TGCGCCAGCAGCATTACAGGGTATACAGATACGCAGTATTTT. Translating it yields CASSITGYTDTQYF.

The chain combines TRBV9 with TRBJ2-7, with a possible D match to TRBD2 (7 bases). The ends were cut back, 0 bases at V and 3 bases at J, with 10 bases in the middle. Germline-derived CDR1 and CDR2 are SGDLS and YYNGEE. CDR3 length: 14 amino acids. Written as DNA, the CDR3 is TGTGCCAGCAGCGTAGAGAGGGGGGGCTACGAGCAGTACTTC. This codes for CASSVERGGYEQYF. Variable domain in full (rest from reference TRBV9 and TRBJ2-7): DSGVTQTPKHLITATGQRVTLRCSPRSGDLSVYWYQQSLDQGLQFLIQYYNGEERAKGNILERFSAQQFPDLHSELNLSSLELGDSALYFCASSVERGGYEQYFGPGTRLTVT.

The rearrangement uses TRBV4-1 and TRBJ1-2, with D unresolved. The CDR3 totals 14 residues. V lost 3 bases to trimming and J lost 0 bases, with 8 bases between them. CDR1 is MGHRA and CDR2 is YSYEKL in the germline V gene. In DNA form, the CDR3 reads TGCGCCAGCAGCCAGTGGCAGGCTAACTATGGCTACACCTTC. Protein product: CASSQWQANYGYTF.

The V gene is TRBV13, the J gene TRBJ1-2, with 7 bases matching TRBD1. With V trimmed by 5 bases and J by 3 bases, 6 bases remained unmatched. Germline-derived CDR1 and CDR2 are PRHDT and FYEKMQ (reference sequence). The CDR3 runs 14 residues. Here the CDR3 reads CASSAGTADYGYTF. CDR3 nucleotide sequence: TGTGCCAGCAGCGCGGGGACAGCAGACTATGGCTACACCTTC.

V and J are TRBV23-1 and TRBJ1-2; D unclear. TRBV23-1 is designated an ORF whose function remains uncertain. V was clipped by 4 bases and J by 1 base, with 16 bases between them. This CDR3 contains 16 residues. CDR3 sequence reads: CASSPPRNGDNYGYTF. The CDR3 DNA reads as TGCGCCAGCAGTCCACCAAGAAACGGGGATAACTATGGCTACACCTTC.

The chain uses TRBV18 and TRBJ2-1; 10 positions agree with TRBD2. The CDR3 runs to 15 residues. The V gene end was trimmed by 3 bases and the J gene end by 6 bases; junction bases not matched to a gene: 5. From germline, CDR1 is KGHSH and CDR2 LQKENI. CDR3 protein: CASSPASGSFNEQFF. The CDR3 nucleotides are TGTGCCAGCTCACCGGCTAGCGGGAGTTTCAATGAGCAGTTCTTC.

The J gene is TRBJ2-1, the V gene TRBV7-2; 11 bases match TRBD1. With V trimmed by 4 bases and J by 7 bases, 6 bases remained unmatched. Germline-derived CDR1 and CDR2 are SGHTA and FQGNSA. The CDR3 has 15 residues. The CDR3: CASSSGQGGRNEQFF. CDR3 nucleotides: TGTGCCAGCAGCTCGGGACAGGGGGGTAGGAATGAGCAGTTCTTC.

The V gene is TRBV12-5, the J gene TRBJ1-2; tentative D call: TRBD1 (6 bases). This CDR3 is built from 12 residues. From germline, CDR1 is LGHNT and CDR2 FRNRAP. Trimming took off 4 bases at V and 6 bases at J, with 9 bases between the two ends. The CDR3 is CASGSTGDGYTF. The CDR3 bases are TGTGCTAGTGGTTCGACAGGAGATGGCTACACCTTC.

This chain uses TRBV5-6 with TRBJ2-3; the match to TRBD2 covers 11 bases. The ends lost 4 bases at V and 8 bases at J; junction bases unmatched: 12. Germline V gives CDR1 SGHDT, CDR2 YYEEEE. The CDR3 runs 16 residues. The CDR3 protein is CASSALAGGTPGTQYF. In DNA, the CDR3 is TGTGCCAGCAGCGCCCTAGCGGGAGGCACCCCCGGTACGCAGTATTTT.

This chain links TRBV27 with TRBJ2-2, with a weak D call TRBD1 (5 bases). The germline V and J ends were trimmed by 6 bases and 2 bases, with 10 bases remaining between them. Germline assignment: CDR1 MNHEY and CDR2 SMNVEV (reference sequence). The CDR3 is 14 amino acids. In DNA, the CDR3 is TGTGCCAGCAGCATTGACAGAAACACCGGGGAGCTGTTTTTT. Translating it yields CASSIDRNTGELFF.

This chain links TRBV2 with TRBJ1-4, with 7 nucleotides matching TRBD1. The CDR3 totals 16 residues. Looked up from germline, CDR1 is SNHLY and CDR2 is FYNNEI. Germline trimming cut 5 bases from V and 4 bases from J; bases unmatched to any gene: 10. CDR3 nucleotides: TGTGCCAGCAGTTTTTTTGACAGGGCTGATAATGAAAAACTGTTTTTT. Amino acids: CASSFFDRADNEKLFF. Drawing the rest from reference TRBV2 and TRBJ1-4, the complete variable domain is EPEVTQTPSHQVTQMGQEVILRCVPISNHLYFYWYRQILGQKVEFLVSFYNNEISEKSEIFDDQFSVERPDGSNFTLKIRSTKLEDSAMYFCASSFFDRADNEKLFFGSGTQLSVL.

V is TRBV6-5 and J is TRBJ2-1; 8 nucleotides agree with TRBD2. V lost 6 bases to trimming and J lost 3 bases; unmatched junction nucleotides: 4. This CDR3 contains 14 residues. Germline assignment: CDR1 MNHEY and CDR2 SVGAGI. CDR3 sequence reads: CASRRLASYNEQFF. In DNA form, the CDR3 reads TGTGCCAGCAGACGACTAGCGAGCTACAATGAGCAGTTCTTC.